The 10 T cell receptor beta chains below were found in one sample sequenced in a study of vaccination and CD4 T cells after COVID-19. Indicated treatment: approximately 10-day PBMC culture with coronavirus spike peptide pools or control peptides (ViraFEST assay). Antigen specificity for these receptors is unknown. Sequencing of cultured CD4+ T cell DNA used the Oncomine TCR Beta short-read assay. TCRdb re-derived calls from the PCR reads in MiXCR, one entry per CDR3 protein. The sample includes 20,000 to 25,000 distinct CDR3 sequences, about 61% of them seen just once. The specimen comprised CD4+ T cells from blood, cultured in vitro, sampled after SARS-CoV-2 vaccination. Receptor source: a human donor who received a COVID-19 vaccine.

The rearrangement uses TRBV19 and TRBJ2-3; the match to TRBD1 covers 7 bases. The ends lost 2 bases at V and 8 bases at J; junction bases unmatched: 4. CDR3 length: 13 amino acids. From germline, CDR1 is LNHDA and CDR2 SQIVND (reference sequence). The CDR3 here is CASSITGEGTQYF. In DNA form, the CDR3 reads TGTGCCAGTAGTATAACAGGGGAAGGTACGCAGTATTTT.

This rearrangement joins TRBV7-2 to TRBJ2-1; the match to TRBD2 covers 11 bases. Per the germline V gene, CDR1 is SGHTA and CDR2 is FQGNSA. The ends lost 5 bases at V and 9 bases at J; junction bases unmatched: 9. The length of the CDR3 is 15 residues. The CDR3 spells CASSPDSGGALEQFF. The CDR3 bases are TGTGCCAGCAGCCCCGATAGCGGGGGGGCCCTTGAGCAGTTCTTC.

CDR3 DNA: TGTGCCAGTAGTTCTACCCCCGGGACTAGCGGAAGCCTCACAGATACGCAGTATTTT. Protein: CASSSTPGTSGSLTDTQYF. The rearrangement uses TRBV19 and TRBJ2-3; 11 bases are a match to TRBD2. The CDR3 is made up of 19 amino acids. From germline, CDR1 is LNHDA and CDR2 SQIVND (reference sequence). V gave up 5 bases and J gave up 2 bases; unmatched junction bases: 15.

A few counts support this clonotype. V usage is TRBV27 and J usage is TRBJ1-2; weak D call: TRBD1 (5 bases). V lost 3 bases and J lost 3, with 11 bases in between. There are 14 residues in the CDR3. From germline, CDR1 is MNHEY and CDR2 SMNVEV (reference sequence). Here the CDR3 reads CASSFLGRDYGYTF. Written as DNA, the CDR3 is TGTGCCAGCAGTTTCTTGGGACGGGACTATGGCTACACCTTC.

The chain has TRBV20-1 and TRBJ1-2; weak D call: TRBD1 (5 bases). Germline V lookup: CDR1 DFQATT, CDR2 SNEGSKA (reference sequence). This CDR3 region has 11 residues. Deletions cut 6 bases from V and 8 bases from J, with 13 bases between. CDR3 DNA sequence: TGCAGTGCCAGGGAAGGGGAGGGCTACACCTTC. Translating gives CSAREGEGYTF.

This clonotype has only a few counts. The CDR3 here is CASTSGTGRNSPLHF. Written as DNA, the CDR3 is TGTGCCAGTACCTCCGGGACAGGGCGGAATTCACCCCTCCACTTT. This chain connects TRBV19 to TRBJ1-6; 9 bases map to TRBD1. The ends lost 7 bases at V and 7 bases at J; junction bases unmatched: 8. The CDR3 length is 15 residues. The germline V gene has CDR1 LNHDA and CDR2 SQIVND (reference sequence).

The chain uses TRBV21-1 and TRBJ1-5. TRBV21-1 is a recognized pseudogene. The CDR3 spans 12 residues. CDR3 in amino acids: CASSRTNQPQHF. CDR3 sequence (DNA): TGTGCCAGCAGCAGGACCAATCAGCCCCAGCATTTT.

Of note for this clonotype: In this CDR3 the conserved last residue, phenylalanine or tryptophan, is missing, so a read error is likely. The chain links TRBV20-1 to TRBJ2-3; TRBD2 matches at 13 bases. Germline V gene data show CDR1 as DFQATT and CDR2 as SNEGSKA (reference sequence). The CDR3 contains 19 residues. Trimming at V came to 4 bases and at J to 0 bases, leaving 13 bases not matched to a gene. In DNA form, the CDR3 reads TGCAGTGCTACAGCTTGGAGGACTAGCGGGGGTTCCAGCACAGATACGCAGTATCTT. As protein: CSATAWRTSGGSSTDTQYL.

The chain couples TRBV15 to TRBJ1-1; D not certain. V gave up 5 bases and J gave up 7 bases, with 11 bases separating them. The CDR3 has 12 residues. Germline CDR1 LNHNV, CDR2 YYDKDF (reference sequence). CDR3 coding DNA: TGTGCCACCAGCTACTTAAAAATTGAAGCTTTCTTT. Its protein is CATSYLKIEAFF.

The V call is TRBV20-1, the J call TRBJ2-3; 9 bases align to TRBD2. The CDR3 totals 15 residues. Trimming removed 5 bases from V and 0 bases from J; junction bases left unmatched: 6. CDR1 and CDR2 (germline): DFQATT, SNEGSKA (reference sequence). The CDR3 DNA is TGCAGTGCTCACAGACTAGCGGTGAGCACAGATACGCAGTATTTT. This translates into CSAHRLAVSTDTQYF.